Presented here are 6 T cell receptor beta chains from one specimen sequenced in a study of OX40 agonist ivuxolimab in advanced cancers. Using immunoSEQ multiplex PCR, the repertoire was profiled, and TCRdb retains in-frame clones only, with some absent. Of roughly 70,000 clones in the sample, 65% to 85% were seen once. The specimen comprised CD4+ or CD8+ T cells sorted from blood, sampled in a trial of the OX40 agonist ivuxolimab. All receptors derive from an adult with an advanced solid tumor such as melanoma, head and neck, liver or kidney cancer.

The J gene is TRBJ2-7, the V gene TRBV7-8, with a weak D call TRBD2 (6 bases). In germline, CDR1 is SGHVS, CDR2 FQNEAQ. The V gene lost 5 bases and the J gene lost 4 bases, with 15 bases spanning the gap. The CDR3 is 14 amino acids. The CDR3 spells CASSVRDSPYEQYF. The DNA of the CDR3 is TGTGCCAGCAGCGTCCGGGACTCCCCATACGAGCAGTACTTC.

This clone is classed as medium-sized. The chain's CDR3 is CASSVDRDTEAFF. The CDR3 coding sequence is TGTGCCAGTAGTGTGGACAGGGACACTGAAGCTTTCTTT. This chain uses TRBV19 with TRBJ1-1; 8 bases fit TRBD1. The CDR3 has 13 residues. The germline V gene has CDR1 LNHDA and CDR2 SQIVND (reference sequence). V lost 5 bases and J lost 3; bases outside the gene matches: 2.

This chain uses TRBV6-1 with TRBJ1-2, with D hard to call. V dropped 0 bases and J dropped 5 bases, with 10 bases sitting between them. Germline CDR1 MNHNS, CDR2 SASEGT. The CDR3 has 14 residues. The CDR3 DNA is TGTGCCAGCAGTGAAGCGAGCGGCAGTTATGGCTACACCTTC. Protein product: CASSEASGSYGYTF.

The V gene is TRBV15, the J gene TRBJ2-5, with 10 positions matching TRBD1. V dropped 0 bases and J dropped 4; count of bases not matched to a gene: 2. Germline CDR1 is LNHNV and CDR2 is YYDKDF (reference sequence). The CDR3 consists of 15 residues. In DNA form, the CDR3 reads TGTGCCACCAGCAGAGACCGGACAGGGGGAGAGACCCAGTACTTC. The encoded protein is CATSRDRTGGETQYF.

J is TRBJ1-2 and V is TRBV5-6; D is unresolved. Trimming left V 4 bases short and J 5 bases short, with 9 bases between. The CDR3 runs 12 residues. From germline, CDR1 is SGHDT and CDR2 YYEEEE. CDR3 nucleotide sequence: TGTGCCAGCAGCGCCATGGGGTATGGCTACACCTTC. Encoded protein: CASSAMGYGYTF.

The chain recombines TRBV2 with TRBJ2-7; 8 bases match TRBD1. Germline V gives CDR1 SNHLY, CDR2 FYNNEI. The junction had 11 bases not matched to a gene; V was cut back by 10 bases and J by 9 bases. The CDR3 is made up of 12 amino acids. The CDR3 protein is CATGTGPMVQYF. CDR3 nucleotides: TGTGCCACCGGGACAGGCCCCATGGTGCAGTACTTC.